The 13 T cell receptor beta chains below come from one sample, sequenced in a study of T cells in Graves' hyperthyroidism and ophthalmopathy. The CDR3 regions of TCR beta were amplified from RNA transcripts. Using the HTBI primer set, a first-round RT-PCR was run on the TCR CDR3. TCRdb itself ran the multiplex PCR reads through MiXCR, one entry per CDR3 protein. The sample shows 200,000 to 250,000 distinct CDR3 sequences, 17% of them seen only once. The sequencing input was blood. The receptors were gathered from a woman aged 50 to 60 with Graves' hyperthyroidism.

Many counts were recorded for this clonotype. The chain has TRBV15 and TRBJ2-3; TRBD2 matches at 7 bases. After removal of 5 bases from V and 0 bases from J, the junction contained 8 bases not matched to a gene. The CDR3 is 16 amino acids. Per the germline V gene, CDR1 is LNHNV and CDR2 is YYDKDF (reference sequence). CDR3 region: CATSRGLEASTDTQYF. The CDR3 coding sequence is TGTGCCACCAGCCGCGGACTAGAGGCCAGCACAGATACGCAGTATTTT. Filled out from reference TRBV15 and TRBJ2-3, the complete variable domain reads DAMVIQNPRYQVTQFGKPVTLSCSQTLNHNVMYWYQQKSSQAPKLLFHYYDKDFNNEADTPDNFQSRRPNTSFCFLDIRSPGLGDTAMYLCATSRGLEASTDTQYFGPGTRLTVL.

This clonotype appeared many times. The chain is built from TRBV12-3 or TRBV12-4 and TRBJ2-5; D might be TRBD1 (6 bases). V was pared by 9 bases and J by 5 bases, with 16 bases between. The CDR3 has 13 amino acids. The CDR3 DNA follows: TGTGCCAGTTCTGCCAGGGGTTGGGAGACCCAGTACTTC. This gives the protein CASSARGWETQYF.

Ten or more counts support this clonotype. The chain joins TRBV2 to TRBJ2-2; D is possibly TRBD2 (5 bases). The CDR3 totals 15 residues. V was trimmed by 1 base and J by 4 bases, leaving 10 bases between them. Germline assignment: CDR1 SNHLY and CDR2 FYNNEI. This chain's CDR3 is CASSEVGVFTGELFF. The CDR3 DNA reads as TGTGCCAGCAGTGAAGTGGGAGTTTTCACCGGGGAGCTGTTTTTT.

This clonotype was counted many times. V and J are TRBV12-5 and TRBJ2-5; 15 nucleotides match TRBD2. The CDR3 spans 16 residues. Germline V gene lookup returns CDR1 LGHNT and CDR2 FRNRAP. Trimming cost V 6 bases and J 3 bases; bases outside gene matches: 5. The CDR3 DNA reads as TGTGCTAGTGGCTCCGGGACTAGCGGGGGGAAAGAGACCCAGTACTTC. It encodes CASGSGTSGGKETQYF.

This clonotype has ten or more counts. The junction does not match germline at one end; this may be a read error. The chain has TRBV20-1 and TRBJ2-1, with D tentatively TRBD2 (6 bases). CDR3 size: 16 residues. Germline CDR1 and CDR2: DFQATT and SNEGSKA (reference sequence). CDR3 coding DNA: TGCAGTGCTCGAGAGGCCGGGAGTTCCCCAAGGAATGAGCAGTTCTTC. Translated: CSAREAGSSPRNEQFF.

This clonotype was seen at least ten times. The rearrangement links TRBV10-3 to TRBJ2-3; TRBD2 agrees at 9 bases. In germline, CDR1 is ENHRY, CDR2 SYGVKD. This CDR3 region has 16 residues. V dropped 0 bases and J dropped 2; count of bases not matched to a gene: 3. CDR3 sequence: CAISESAGGNTDTQYF. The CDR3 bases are TGTGCCATCAGTGAGTCTGCGGGAGGGAACACAGATACGCAGTATTTT.

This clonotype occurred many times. The CDR3 bases are TGTGCCAGCAGCCTAACCCCTGGGACATCAGGGACCCAGTACTTC. Translation: CASSLTPGTSGTQYF. The chain joins TRBV28 to TRBJ2-5, with D maybe TRBD1 (6 bases). Deletions cut 6 bases from V and 7 bases from J, with 21 bases between. CDR3 length: 15 residues. Germline assignment: CDR1 MDHEN and CDR2 SYDVKM.

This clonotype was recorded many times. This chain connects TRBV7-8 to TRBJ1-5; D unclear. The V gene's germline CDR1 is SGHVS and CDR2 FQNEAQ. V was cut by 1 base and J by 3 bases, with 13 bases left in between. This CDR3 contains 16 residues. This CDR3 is CASSLEGGLYNQPQHF. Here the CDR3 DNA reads TGTGCCAGCAGCTTAGAGGGAGGACTCTACAATCAGCCCCAGCATTTT.

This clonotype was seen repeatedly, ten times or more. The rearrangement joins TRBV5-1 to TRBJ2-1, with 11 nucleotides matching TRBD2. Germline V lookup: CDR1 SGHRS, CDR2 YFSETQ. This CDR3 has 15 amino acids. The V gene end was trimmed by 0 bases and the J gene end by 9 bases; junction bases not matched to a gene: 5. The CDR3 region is CASSLATSGSGEQFF. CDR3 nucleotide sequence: TGCGCCAGCAGCTTGGCCACTAGCGGGAGCGGTGAGCAGTTCTTC.

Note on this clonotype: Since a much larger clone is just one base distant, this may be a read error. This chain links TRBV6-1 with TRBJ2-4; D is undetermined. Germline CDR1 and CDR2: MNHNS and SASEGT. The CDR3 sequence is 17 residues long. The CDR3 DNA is TGTGCCAGCAGTGAACTCAATTCAGCGATAGCCAAAGACATTCAGTACTTC. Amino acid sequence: CASSELNSAIAKDIQYF.

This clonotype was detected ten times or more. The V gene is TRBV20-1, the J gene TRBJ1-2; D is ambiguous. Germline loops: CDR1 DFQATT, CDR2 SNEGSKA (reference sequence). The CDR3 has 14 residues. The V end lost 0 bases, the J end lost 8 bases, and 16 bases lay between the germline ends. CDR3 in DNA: TGCAGTGCTAGAGAGACGGGCAGTTCGAAAGGCTACACCTTC. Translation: CSARETGSSKGYTF.

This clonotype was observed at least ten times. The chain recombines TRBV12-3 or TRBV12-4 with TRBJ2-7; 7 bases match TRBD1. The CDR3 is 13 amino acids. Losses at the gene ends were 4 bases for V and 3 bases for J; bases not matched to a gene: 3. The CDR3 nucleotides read TGTGCCAGCAGTTCAAGACAGGGCTACGAGCAGTACTTC. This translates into CASSSRQGYEQYF.

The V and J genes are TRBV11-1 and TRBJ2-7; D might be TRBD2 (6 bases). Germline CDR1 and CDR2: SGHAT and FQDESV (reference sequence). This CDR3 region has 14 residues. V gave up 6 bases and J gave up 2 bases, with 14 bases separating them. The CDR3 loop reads CASSFGGGPYEQYF. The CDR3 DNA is TGTGCCAGCAGTTTCGGAGGAGGGCCCTACGAGCAGTACTTC.